The next 2 T cell receptor beta chains were all read from a single sample in a study of blood T cell repertoires in COVID-19. Here immunoSEQ multiplex PCR was the method, and the copy in TCRdb shows in-frame clones only, minus some. The table includes over 200,000 clones, more than 65% detected once. The sequenced sample consisted of peripheral blood. These receptors were taken from a man in his forties who had recovered from COVID-19.

The chain has TRBV7-2 and TRBJ1-6; D may be TRBD1 (5 bases). CDR3 size: 14 residues. V lost 5 bases and J 7 bases, leaving 12 bases between the germline ends. Germline CDR1 reads SGHTA; CDR2 reads FQGNSA. CDR3 region: CASSPVGVNSPLHF. In DNA, the CDR3 is TGTGCCAGCAGCCCCGTAGGGGTAAATTCACCCCTCCACTTT.

The chain couples TRBV19 to TRBJ1-1, with TRBD1 matching over 10 bases. Trimming cost V 6 bases and J 1 base; bases outside gene matches: 14. The germline CDR1 and CDR2 sequences are LNHDA and SQIVND (reference sequence). This CDR3 has 18 amino acids. The CDR3, as DNA: TGTGCCAGTAGATCTCGATCGACAGGGGGCGCAGGGAACACTGAAGCTTTCTTT. It codes for CASRSRSTGGAGNTEAFF.